This is a list of T cell receptor beta chains from one sample in a study of blood T cell repertoires in COVID-19. This table comes from immunoSEQ multiplex PCR, and its TCRdb copy is limited to in-frame clones, with some not included. The data show hundreds of thousands of clones, 85% to 90% seen once. The specimen was PBMCs or T cells enriched from blood (not recorded which). Every receptor here comes from a woman under 30 who had recovered from COVID-19. Both conserved end residues are part of each CDR3. The D gene is left open where the match is weak. Size is stated for part of the rows, as once, few or many counts, or as a class when the clone is expanded.

len: 16
j_gene: TRBJ1-1
v_gene: TRBV7-8
abundance: -
d_gene: -
CDR3aa: CASSESVQEGSTEAFF
CDR3nt: TGTGCCAGCAGCGAAAGCGTCCAGGAGGGCAGCACTGAAGCTTTCTTT

len: 13
j_gene: TRBJ2-2
v_gene: TRBV7-8
abundance: -
d_gene: TRBD1
CDR3aa: CASIQGALGELFF
CDR3nt: TGTGCCAGCATCCAGGGGGCGCTCGGGGAGCTGTTTTTT

len: 14
j_gene: TRBJ1-3
v_gene: TRBV2
abundance: -
d_gene: TRBD1
CDR3aa: CASRETGGADTIYF
CDR3nt: TGTGCCAGCAGGGAGACAGGGGGCGCGGACACCATATATTTT

len: 15
j_gene: TRBJ1-1
v_gene: TRBV3-1/TRBV3-2
abundance: -
d_gene: TRBD1
CDR3aa: CASSPPGQVNTEAFF
CDR3nt: TGTGCCAGCAGCCCCCCCGGACAGGTGAACACTGAAGCTTTCTTT

len: 16
j_gene: TRBJ2-2
v_gene: TRBV11-2
abundance: -
d_gene: TRBD2
CDR3aa: CASSLRLAGNTGELFF
CDR3nt: TGTGCCAGCAGCCTGCGACTAGCGGGGAACACCGGGGAGCTGTTTTTT

len: 13
j_gene: TRBJ2-1
v_gene: TRBV29-1
abundance: -
d_gene: TRBD1
CDR3aa: CSVQGAGENEQFF
CDR3nt: TGCAGCGTTCAGGGGGCAGGGGAAAATGAGCAGTTCTTC

len: 15
j_gene: TRBJ2-3
v_gene: TRBV5-1
abundance: -
d_gene: TRBD2
CDR3aa: CASSLRQLAGDTQYF
CDR3nt: TGCGCCAGCAGCTTGCGGCAGCTAGCGGGCGATACGCAGTATTTT

len: 15
j_gene: TRBJ2-5
v_gene: TRBV6-5
abundance: -
d_gene: -
CDR3aa: CASSKQGGAVETQYF
CDR3nt: TGTGCCAGCAGTAAGCAGGGCGGCGCGGTAGAGACCCAGTACTTC

len: 14
j_gene: TRBJ1-1
v_gene: TRBV21-1
abundance: -
d_gene: -
CDR3aa: CASSKDIPNTEAFF
CDR3nt: TGTGCCAGCAGCAAAGATATCCCGAACACTGAAGCTTTCTTT

len: 15
j_gene: TRBJ2-5
v_gene: TRBV10-2
abundance: -
d_gene: TRBD2
CDR3aa: CASSDGGGFGETQYF
CDR3nt: TGCGCCAGCAGTGATGGCGGGGGGTTTGGCGAGACCCAGTACTTC

len: 11
j_gene: TRBJ1-2
v_gene: TRBV20-1
abundance: -
d_gene: -
CDR3aa: CSARGLEGYTF
CDR3nt: TGCAGTGCTAGAGGACTGGAGGGCTACACCTTC

len: 15
j_gene: TRBJ2-1
v_gene: TRBV7-9
abundance: -
d_gene: TRBD2
CDR3aa: CASSFKTGGPNEQFF
CDR3nt: TGTGCCAGCAGCTTTAAGACGGGGGGGCCCAACGAGCAGTTCTTC

len: 18
j_gene: TRBJ1-4
v_gene: TRBV14
abundance: -
d_gene: TRBD1
CDR3aa: CASSKGTGGRGTNEKLFF
CDR3nt: TGTGCCAGCAGCAAGGGTACAGGGGGCCGAGGAACTAATGAAAAACTGTTTTTT

len: 13
j_gene: TRBJ2-7
v_gene: TRBV2
abundance: once
d_gene: -
CDR3aa: CASSGGRPYEQYF
CDR3nt: TGTGCCAGCAGTGGAGGGAGACCCTACGAGCAGTACTTC

len: 15
j_gene: TRBJ1-2
v_gene: TRBV27
abundance: -
d_gene: -
CDR3aa: CASSLSGLAGYGYTF
CDR3nt: TGTGCCAGCAGTTTAAGCGGCCTAGCCGGCTATGGCTACACCTTC

len: 16
j_gene: TRBJ2-1
v_gene: TRBV7-2
abundance: -
d_gene: TRBD2
CDR3aa: CASSLAASGASNEQFF
CDR3nt: TGTGCCAGCAGCTTAGCGGCTAGCGGGGCGAGCAATGAGCAGTTCTTC

len: 18
j_gene: TRBJ2-7
v_gene: TRBV5-1
abundance: -
d_gene: TRBD1
CDR3aa: CASSLVRTGAGNSYEQYF
CDR3nt: TGCGCCAGCAGCTTGGTCCGGACAGGGGCGGGGAACTCCTACGAGCAGTACTTC

len: 13
j_gene: TRBJ1-6
v_gene: TRBV2
abundance: -
d_gene: -
CDR3aa: CASSAGANSPLHF
CDR3nt: TGTGCCAGCAGTGCTGGGGCGAACTCACCCCTCCACTTT

len: 15
j_gene: TRBJ1-5
v_gene: TRBV7-8
abundance: few
d_gene: -
CDR3aa: CASSLALQGNQPQHF
CDR3nt: TGTGCCAGCAGCTTAGCGCTACAGGGCAATCAGCCCCAGCATTTT

len: 15
j_gene: TRBJ2-2
v_gene: TRBV7-6
abundance: -
d_gene: -
CDR3aa: CASSPWGTNTGELFF
CDR3nt: TGTGCCAGCAGCCCCTGGGGGACTAACACCGGGGAGCTGTTTTTT

len: 12
j_gene: TRBJ1-2
v_gene: TRBV2
abundance: -
d_gene: -
CDR3aa: CASRDSLLGYTF
CDR3nt: TGTGCCAGCAGGGACAGCCTCTTAGGCTACACCTTC

len: 15
j_gene: TRBJ1-2
v_gene: TRBV3-1/TRBV3-2
abundance: -
d_gene: TRBD1
CDR3aa: CASSLGQGANYGYTF
CDR3nt: TGTGCCAGCAGCCTTGGACAGGGGGCTAACTATGGCTACACCTTC